The source of this T cell receptor (beta chain) is a study of T cells expressing NK-cell markers. About this clonotype itself: Its target is unknown.

TCRdb reprocessed the 5' RACE reads, keeping one entry per CDR3 protein, no DNA. Its table lists around 550,000 distinct CDR3 sequences. CDR3 length: 15 residues. Study-wide findings and caveats: A few of the donors also had these clonotypes leading their CD3+CD56-NKG2C+ fraction.

The origin of this receptor is a man aged 18 to 29 in good health. What was sequenced was blood T cells: a sorted CD56 or NKG2C T cell subset, CD4+ or CD8+ T cells, or bulk PBMC T cells (not recorded which). V gene TRBV12-3 or TRBV12-4 combines with J gene TRBJ2-1; TCRdb's D call of TRBD2 is untestable without DNA. CDR3: CASRILAGEINEQFF.